The 5 T cell receptor beta chains below all came from one sample that was sequenced in a study of shared clonotypes between healthy human individuals. The data were produced by immunoSEQ multiplex PCR, yet TCRdb's version contains in-frame clones alone and is incomplete. The sample consists of 900,000 to 1,200,000 clones, roughly 74% of them appearing once. The sequenced sample was memory CD4+ T cells from PBMCs. Subset in this sample: CD45RA-negative fraction. The receptors originated from a man younger than 35 in good health. Some clones in this sample may be carry-over from other donors' samples.

The sample holds a few counts of this clone. This may arise from a read error, as a much more abundant clone is one base away. The genes are TRBV12-5 and TRBJ2-2; D is uncertain. The CDR3 sequence is 17 residues long. In germline, CDR1 is LGHNT, CDR2 FRNRAP. CDR3 coding DNA: TGTGCTAGTGGTTTGGTAGGCGTAGTGGAGAACGCCGGGGAGCTGTTTTTT. The encoded protein is CASGLVGVVENAGELFF.

This clone was picked up a small number of times. Other DNA sequences of this sample code for an identical CDR3. The V and J genes are TRBV27 and TRBJ2-1, with 7 bases that match TRBD2. The length of the CDR3 is 15 residues. With V trimmed by 2 bases and J by 0 bases, 1 base remained unmatched. The germline CDR1 and CDR2 sequences are MNHEY and SMNVEV (reference sequence). CDR3 protein: CASSLRLASYNEQFF. Here the CDR3 DNA reads TGTGCCAGCAGTTTACGACTAGCCTCCTACAATGAGCAGTTCTTC.

This chain connects TRBV2 to TRBJ1-2, with D unclear. The germline V gene has CDR1 SNHLY and CDR2 FYNNEI. V was clipped by 2 bases and J by 8 bases, with 12 bases between them. This CDR3 has 13 amino acids. CDR3 bases: TGTGCCAGCAGTGAAAGCTGGGAGCGAGGCTACACCTTC. As protein: CASSESWERGYTF.

To note about this clone: This may stem from a read error, because a much larger clone lies one nucleotide away. The rearrangement joins TRBV7-9 to TRBJ2-4, with D uncertain. The V and J ends lost 5 bases and 9 bases respectively, with 14 bases between them. The CDR3 is 13 amino acids. Germline V CDR1 and CDR2: SEHNR, FQNEAQ (reference sequence). The CDR3 DNA sequence: TGTGCCAGCAGCCTGCGGAGTAGCAGCATTCAGTACTTC. This gives the protein CASSLRSSSIQYF.

The rearrangement joins TRBV29-1 to TRBJ2-1; TRBD2 might be the D (5 bases). The germline gives CDR1 SQVTM, CDR2 ANQGSEA. This CDR3 region has 11 residues. The germline V and J ends were trimmed by 6 bases and 12 bases, with 15 bases remaining between them. This CDR3 reads CSVGGDLGQFF. CDR3 bases: TGCAGCGTAGGAGGCGATTTGGGGCAGTTCTTC.